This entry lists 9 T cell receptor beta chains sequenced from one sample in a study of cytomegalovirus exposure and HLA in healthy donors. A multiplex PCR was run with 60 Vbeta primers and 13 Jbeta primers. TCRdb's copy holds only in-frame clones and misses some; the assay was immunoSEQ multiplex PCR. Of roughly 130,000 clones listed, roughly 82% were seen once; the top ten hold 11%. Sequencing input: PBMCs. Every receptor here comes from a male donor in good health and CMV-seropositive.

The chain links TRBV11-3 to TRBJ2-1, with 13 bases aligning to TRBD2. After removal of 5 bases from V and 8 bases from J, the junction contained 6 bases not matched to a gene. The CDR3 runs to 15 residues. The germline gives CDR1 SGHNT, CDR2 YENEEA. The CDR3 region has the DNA TGTGCCAGCAGCCTAGGGGGACTAGCGGGGCATGAGCAGTTCTTC. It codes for CASSLGGLAGHEQFF.

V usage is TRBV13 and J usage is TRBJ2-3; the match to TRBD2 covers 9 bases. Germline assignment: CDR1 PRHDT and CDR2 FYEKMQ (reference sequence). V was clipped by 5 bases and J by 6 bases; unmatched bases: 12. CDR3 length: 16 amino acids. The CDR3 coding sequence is TGTGCCAGCAGCCCCCCCGGTAGCGGGAGTGGCGATACGCAGTATTTT. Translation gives CASSPPGSGSGDTQYF.

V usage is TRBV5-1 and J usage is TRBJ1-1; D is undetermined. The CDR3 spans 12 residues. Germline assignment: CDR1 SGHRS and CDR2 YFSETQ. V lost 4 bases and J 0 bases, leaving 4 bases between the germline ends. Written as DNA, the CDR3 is TGCGCCAGCAGCAGAGTGAACACTGAAGCTTTCTTT. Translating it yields CASSRVNTEAFF. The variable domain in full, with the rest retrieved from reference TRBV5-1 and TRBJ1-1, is KAGVTQTPRYLIKTRGQQVTLSCSPISGHRSVSWYQQTPGQGLQFLFEYFSETQRNKGNFPGRFSGRQFSNSRSEMNVSTLELGDSALYLCASSRVNTEAFFGQGTRLTVV.

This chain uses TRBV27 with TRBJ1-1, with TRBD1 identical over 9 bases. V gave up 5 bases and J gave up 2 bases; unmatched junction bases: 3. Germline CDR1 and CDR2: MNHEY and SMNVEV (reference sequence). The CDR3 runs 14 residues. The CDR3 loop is CASSPDRGNTEAFF. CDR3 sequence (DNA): TGTGCCAGCAGTCCGGACAGGGGAAACACTGAAGCTTTCTTT.

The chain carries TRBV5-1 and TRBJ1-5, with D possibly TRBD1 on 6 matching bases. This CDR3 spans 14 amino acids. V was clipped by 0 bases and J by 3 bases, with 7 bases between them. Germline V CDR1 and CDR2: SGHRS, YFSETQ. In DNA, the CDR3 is TGCGCCAGCAGCTTGGCAGGGGACAATCAGCCCCAGCATTTT. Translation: CASSLAGDNQPQHF.

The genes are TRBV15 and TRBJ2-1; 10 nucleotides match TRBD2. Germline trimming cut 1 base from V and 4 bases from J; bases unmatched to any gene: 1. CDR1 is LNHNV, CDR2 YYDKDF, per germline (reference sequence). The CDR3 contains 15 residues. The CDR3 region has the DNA TGTGCCACCAGCAGAGGGACTAGCGGATACAATGAGCAGTTCTTC. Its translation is CATSRGTSGYNEQFF.

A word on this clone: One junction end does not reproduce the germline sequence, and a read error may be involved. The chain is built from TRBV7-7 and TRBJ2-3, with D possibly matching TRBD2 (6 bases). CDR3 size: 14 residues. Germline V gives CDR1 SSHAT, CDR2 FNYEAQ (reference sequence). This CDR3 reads CASSWDSHTDTQYF. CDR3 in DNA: TGTGCTAGCAGCTGGGACTCCCACACAGATACGCAGTATTTT.

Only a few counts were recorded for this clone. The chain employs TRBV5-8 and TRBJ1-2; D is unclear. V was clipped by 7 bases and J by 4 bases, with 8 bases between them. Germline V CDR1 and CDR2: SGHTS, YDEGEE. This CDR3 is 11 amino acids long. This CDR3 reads CASAGFYGYTF. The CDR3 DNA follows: TGTGCCAGCGCGGGGTTCTATGGCTACACCTTC.

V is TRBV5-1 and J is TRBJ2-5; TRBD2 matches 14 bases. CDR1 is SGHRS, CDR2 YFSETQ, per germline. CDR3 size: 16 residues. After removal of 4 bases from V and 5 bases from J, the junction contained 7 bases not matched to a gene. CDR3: CASSPGLAGGQETQYF. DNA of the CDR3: TGCGCCAGCAGCCCCGGACTAGCGGGAGGACAGGAGACCCAGTACTTC.